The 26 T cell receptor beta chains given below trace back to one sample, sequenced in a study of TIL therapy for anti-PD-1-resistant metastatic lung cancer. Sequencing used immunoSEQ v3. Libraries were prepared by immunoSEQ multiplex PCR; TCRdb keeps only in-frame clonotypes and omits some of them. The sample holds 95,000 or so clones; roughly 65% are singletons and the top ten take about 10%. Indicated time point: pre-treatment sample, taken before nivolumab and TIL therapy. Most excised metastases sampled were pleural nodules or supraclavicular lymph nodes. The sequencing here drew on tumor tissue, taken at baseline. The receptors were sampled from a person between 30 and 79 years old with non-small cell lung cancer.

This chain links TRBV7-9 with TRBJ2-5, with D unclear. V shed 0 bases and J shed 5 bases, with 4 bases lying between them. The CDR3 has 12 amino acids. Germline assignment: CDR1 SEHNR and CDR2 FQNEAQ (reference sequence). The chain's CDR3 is CASSLAGETQYF. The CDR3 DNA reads TGTGCCAGCAGCTTAGCTGGGGAGACCCAGTACTTC.

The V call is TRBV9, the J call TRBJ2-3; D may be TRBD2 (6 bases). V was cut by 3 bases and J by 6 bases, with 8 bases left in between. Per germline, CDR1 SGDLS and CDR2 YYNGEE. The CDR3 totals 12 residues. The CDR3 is CASSAGGDTQYF. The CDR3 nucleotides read TGTGCCAGCAGCGCTGGGGGGGATACGCAGTATTTT.

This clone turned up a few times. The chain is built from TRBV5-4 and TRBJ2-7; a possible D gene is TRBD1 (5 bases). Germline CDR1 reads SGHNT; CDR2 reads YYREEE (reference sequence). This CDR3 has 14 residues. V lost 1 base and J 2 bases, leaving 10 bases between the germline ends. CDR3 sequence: CASSLSRGTYEQYF. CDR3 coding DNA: TGTGCCAGCAGCTTGTCTAGGGGAACCTACGAGCAGTACTTC.

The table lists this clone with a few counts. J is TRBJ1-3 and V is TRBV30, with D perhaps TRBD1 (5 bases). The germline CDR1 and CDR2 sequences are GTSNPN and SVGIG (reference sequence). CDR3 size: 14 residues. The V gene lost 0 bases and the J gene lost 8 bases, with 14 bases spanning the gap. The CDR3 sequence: CAWSVTTAVDTIYF. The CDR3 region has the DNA TGTGCCTGGAGTGTAACGACAGCGGTCGACACCATATATTTT.

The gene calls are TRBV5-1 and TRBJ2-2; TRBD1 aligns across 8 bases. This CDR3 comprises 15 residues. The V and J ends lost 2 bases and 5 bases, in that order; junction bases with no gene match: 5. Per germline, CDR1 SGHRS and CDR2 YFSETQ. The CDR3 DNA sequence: TGCGCCAGCAGCTTACCAGGGGGCGAAACCGGGGAGCTGTTTTTT. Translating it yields CASSLPGGETGELFF.

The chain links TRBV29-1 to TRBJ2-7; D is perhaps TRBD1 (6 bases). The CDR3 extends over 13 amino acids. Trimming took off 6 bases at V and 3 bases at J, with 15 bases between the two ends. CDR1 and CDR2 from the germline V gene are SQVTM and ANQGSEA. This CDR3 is CSVHTTGLYEQYF. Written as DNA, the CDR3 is TGCAGCGTCCATACCACAGGGCTCTACGAGCAGTACTTC.

The CDR3 DNA is TGTGCCACCAGCAGAGATCAGGCTCCGGGCAAAAGCTCCTACGAGCAGTACTTC. This translates into CATSRDQAPGKSSYEQYF. The chain carries TRBV15 and TRBJ2-7; D not certain. The germline V gene has CDR1 LNHNV and CDR2 YYDKDF (reference sequence). CDR3 size: 18 residues. Trimming left V 0 bases short and J 0 bases short, with 18 bases between.

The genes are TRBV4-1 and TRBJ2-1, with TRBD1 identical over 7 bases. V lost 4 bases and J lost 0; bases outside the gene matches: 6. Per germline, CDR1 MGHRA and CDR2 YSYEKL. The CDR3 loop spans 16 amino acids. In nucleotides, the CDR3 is TGCGCCAGCAGCCCGACAGGGCAAATCTCCTACAATGAGCAGTTCTTC. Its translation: CASSPTGQISYNEQFF.

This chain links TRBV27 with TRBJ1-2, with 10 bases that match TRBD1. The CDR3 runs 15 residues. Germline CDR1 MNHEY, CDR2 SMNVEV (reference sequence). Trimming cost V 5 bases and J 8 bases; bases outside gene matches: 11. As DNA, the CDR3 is TGTGCCAGCAGTGCGGGACAGGGGTATGTTCCAGGCTACACCTTC. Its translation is CASSAGQGYVPGYTF.

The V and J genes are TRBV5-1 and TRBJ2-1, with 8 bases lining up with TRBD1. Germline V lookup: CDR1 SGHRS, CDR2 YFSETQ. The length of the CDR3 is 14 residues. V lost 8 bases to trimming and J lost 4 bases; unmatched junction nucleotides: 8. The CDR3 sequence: CASLRDRSYNEQFF. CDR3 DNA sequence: TGCGCCAGTCTTAGGGACAGGTCTTACAATGAGCAGTTCTTC.

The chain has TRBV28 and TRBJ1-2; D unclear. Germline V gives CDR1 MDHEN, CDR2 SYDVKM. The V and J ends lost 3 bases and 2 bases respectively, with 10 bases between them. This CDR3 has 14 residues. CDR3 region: CASSFNTPNYGYTF. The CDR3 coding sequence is TGTGCCAGCAGTTTTAACACCCCGAACTATGGCTACACCTTC.

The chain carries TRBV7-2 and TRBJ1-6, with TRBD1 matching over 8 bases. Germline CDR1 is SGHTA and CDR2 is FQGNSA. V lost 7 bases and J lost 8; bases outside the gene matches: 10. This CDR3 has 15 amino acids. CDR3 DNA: TGTGCCAGCAACCCCGGACAGGGAGGGTATTCACCCCTCCACTTT. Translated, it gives CASNPGQGGYSPLHF. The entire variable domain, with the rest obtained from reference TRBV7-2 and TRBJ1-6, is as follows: GAGVSQSPSNKVTEKGKDVELRCDPISGHTALYWYRQSLGQGLEFLIYFQGNSAPDKSGLPSDRFSAERTGGSVSTLTIQRTQQEDSAVYLCASNPGQGGYSPLHFGNGTRLTVT.

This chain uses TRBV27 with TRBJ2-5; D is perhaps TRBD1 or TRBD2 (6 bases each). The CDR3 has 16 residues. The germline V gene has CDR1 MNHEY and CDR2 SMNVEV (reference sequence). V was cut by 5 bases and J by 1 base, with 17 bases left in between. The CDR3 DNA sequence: TGTGCCAGCAGTCCCCCCTTTAAGGGGGGCCAAGAGACCCAGTACTTC. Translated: CASSPPFKGGQETQYF.

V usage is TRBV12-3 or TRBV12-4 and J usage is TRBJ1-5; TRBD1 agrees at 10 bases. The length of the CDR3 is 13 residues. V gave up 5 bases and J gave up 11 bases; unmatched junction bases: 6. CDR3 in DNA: TGTGCCAGCAGTCTCGGGACAGGGGCGGCCCAGCATTTT. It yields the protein CASSLGTGAAQHF.

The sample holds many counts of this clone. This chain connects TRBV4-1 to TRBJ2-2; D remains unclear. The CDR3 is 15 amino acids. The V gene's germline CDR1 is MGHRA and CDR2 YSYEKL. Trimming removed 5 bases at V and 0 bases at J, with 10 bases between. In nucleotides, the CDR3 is TGCGCCAGCAGCACGACTTGGGCGAACACCGGGGAGCTGTTTTTT. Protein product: CASSTTWANTGELFF.

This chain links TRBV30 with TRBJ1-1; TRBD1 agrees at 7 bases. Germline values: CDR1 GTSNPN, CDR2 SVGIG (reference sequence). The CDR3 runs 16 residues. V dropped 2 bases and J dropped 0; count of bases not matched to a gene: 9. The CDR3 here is CAWSIGRGRLNTEAFF. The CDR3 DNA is TGTGCCTGGAGTATTGGTAGGGGGCGGTTGAACACTGAAGCTTTCTTT.

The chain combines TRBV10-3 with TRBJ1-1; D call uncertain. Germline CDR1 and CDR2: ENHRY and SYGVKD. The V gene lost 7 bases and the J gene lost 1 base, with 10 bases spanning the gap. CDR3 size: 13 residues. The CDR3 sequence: CAINRQANTEAFF. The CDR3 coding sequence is TGTGCCATCAACCGGCAGGCGAACACTGAAGCTTTCTTT.

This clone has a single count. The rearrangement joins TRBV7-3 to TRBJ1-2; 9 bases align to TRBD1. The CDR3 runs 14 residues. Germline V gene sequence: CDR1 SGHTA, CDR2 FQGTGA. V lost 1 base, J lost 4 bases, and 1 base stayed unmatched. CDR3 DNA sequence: TGTGCCAGCAGCTTAAGGGACAGGGTCTATGGCTACACCTTC. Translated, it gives CASSLRDRVYGYTF.

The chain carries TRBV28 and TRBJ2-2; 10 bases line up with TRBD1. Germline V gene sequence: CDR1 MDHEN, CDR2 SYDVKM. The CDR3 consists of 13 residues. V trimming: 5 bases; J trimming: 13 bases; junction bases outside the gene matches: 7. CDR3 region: CASSKGQGLGLFF. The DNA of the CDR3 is TGTGCCAGCAGTAAGGGACAGGGGCTCGGGCTGTTTTTT.

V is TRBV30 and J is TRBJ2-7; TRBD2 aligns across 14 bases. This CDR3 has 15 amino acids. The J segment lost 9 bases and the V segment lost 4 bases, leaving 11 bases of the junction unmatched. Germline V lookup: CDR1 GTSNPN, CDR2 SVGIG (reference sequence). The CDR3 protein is CAWTTGTSGSRGQYF. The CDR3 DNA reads TGTGCCTGGACCACGGGGACTAGCGGGAGTCGTGGGCAGTACTTC.

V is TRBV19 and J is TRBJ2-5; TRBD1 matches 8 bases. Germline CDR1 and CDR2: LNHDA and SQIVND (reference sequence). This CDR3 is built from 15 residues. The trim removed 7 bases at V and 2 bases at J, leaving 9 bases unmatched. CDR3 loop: CASKGVGQAQETQYF. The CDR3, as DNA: TGTGCCAGTAAGGGGGTGGGACAGGCTCAAGAGACCCAGTACTTC.

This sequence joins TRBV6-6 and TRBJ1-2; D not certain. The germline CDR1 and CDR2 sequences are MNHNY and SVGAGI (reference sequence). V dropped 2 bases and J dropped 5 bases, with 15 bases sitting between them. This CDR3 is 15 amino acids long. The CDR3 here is CASSYEPLVAYGYTF. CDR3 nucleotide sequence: TGTGCCAGCAGTTACGAACCCCTGGTGGCGTATGGCTACACCTTC.

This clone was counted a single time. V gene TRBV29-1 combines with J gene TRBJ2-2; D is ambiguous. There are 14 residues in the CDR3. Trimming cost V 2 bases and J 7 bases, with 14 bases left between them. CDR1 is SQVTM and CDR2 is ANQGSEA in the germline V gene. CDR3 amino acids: CSVESAVFVGELFF. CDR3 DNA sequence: TGCAGCGTTGAATCCGCAGTGTTTGTCGGGGAGCTGTTTTTT.

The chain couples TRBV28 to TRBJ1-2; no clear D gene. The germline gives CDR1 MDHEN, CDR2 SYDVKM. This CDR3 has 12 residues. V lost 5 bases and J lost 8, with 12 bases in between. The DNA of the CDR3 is TGTGCCAGCAGTCCGGACCGCAGAGGCTACACCTTC. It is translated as CASSPDRRGYTF.

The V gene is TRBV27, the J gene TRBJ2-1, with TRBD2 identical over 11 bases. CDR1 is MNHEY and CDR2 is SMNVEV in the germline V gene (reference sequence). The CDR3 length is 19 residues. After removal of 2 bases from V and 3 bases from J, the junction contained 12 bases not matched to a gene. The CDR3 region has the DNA TGTGCCAGCAGTTTAGATAAGACGGTAGCGGGAGGGATCTACAATGAGCAGTTCTTC. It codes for CASSLDKTVAGGIYNEQFF.

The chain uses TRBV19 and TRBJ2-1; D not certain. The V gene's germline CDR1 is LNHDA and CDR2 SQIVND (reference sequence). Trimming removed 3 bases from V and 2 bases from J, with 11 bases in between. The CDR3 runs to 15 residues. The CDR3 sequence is CASSIKSMPYNEQFF. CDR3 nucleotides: TGTGCCAGTAGTATCAAGTCGATGCCCTACAATGAGCAGTTCTTC.